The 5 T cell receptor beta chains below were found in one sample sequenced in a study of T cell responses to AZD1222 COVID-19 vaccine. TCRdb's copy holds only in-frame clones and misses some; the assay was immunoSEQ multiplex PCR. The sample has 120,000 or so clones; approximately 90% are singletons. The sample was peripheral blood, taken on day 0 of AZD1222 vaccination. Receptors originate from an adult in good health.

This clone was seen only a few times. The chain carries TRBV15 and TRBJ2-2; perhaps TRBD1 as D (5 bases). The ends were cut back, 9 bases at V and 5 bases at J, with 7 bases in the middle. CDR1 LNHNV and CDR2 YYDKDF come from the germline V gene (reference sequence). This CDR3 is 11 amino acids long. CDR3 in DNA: TGTGCCACTTCAGGGACCGGGGAGCTGTTTTTT. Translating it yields CATSGTGELFF.

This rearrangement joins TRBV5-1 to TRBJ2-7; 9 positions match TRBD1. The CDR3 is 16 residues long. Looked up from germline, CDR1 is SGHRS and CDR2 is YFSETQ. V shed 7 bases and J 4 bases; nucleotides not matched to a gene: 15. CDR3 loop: CASSVQGQGSGYEQYF. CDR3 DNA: TGCGCCAGCTCTGTCCAGGGACAGGGTTCTGGATACGAGCAGTACTTC.

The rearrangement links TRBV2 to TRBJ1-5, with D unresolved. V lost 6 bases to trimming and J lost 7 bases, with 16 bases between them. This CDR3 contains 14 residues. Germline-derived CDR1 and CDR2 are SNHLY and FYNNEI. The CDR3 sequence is CASSPGQEGQPQHF. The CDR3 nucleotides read TGTGCCAGCAGCCCCGGGCAAGAAGGACAGCCCCAGCATTTT.

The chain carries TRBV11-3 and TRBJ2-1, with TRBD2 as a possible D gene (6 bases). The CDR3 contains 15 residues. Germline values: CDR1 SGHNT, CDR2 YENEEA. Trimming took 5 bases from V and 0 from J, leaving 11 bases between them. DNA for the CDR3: TGTGCCAGCAGCCCGACTAGGGGCTCCTACAATGAGCAGTTCTTC. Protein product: CASSPTRGSYNEQFF.

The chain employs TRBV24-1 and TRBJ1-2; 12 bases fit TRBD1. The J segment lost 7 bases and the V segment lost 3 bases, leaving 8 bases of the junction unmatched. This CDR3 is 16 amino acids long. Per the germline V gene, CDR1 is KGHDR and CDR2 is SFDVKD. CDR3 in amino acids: CATSDPGQGARGGYTF. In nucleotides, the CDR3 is TGTGCCACCAGTGATCCGGGACAGGGGGCAAGGGGTGGCTACACCTTC.